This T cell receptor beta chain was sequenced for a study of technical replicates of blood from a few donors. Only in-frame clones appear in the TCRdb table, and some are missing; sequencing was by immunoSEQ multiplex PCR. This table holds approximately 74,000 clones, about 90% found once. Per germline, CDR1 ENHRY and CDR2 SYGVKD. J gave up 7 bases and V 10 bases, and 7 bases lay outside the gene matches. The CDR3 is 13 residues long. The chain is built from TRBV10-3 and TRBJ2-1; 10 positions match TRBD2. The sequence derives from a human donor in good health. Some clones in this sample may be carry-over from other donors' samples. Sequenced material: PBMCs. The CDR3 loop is CATKLAGSNEQFF. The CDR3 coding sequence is TGTGCCACCAAACTAGCGGGGAGTAATGAGCAGTTCTTC.